Listed here are 30 T cell receptor beta chains from one sample, sequenced in a study of neurological immune-mediated disorders. Time point defined: longitudinal time-point 2. MiXCR, run by TCRdb on the 5' RACE reads, gives a single entry per CDR3 protein. This table has 70,000 to 95,000 distinct CDR3 sequences, around 13% appearing once. The specimen was PBMCs. These receptor sequences come from a female donor with HTLV-1-associated myelopathy (HAM/TSP).

This clonotype was detected many times. The chain recombines TRBV24-1 with TRBJ2-5, with TRBD1 matching 7 bases. The germline V gene has CDR1 KGHDR and CDR2 SFDVKD. The length of the CDR3 is 16 residues. Trimming took 4 bases from V and 0 from J; bases not matched to a gene: 7. In nucleotides, the CDR3 is TGTGCCACCAGTGAAACCGGGACAGCCAACCAAGAGACCCAGTACTTC. It is translated as CATSETGTANQETQYF.

A note on this clonotype: A single base separates this from a much larger clone, so it may be a read error. The V and J genes are TRBV5-1 and TRBJ2-2; the D is unclear. Germline-derived CDR1 and CDR2 are SGHRS and YFSETQ. Trimming shortened V by 2 bases and J by 3 bases, and 14 bases separated the two germline ends. CDR3 length equals 16 residues. CDR3 amino acids: CASSFMRTRDTGELFF. CDR3 bases: TGCGCCAGCAGCTTTATGAGGACCCGGGACACCGGGGAGCTGTTTTTT.

V gene TRBV7-9 combines with J gene TRBJ2-7, with 10 positions matching TRBD1. The germline V gene encodes CDR1 SEHNR and CDR2 FQNEAQ (reference sequence). The CDR3 is 17 amino acids. Trimming took 1 base from V and 5 from J; bases not matched to a gene: 11. The CDR3 nucleotides are TGTGCCAGCAGCTTAGTTCACCGGGACAGGGGAGTCCACGAGCAGTACTTC. Its protein is CASSLVHRDRGVHEQYF. The full variable domain, rest sourced from reference TRBV7-9 and TRBJ2-7, is DTGVSQNPRHKITKRGQNVTFRCDPISEHNRLYWYRQTLGQGPEFLTYFQNEAQLEKSRLLSDRFSAERPKGSFSTLEIQRTEQGDSAMYLCASSLVHRDRGVHEQYFGPGTRLTVT.

This clonotype was found many times. The rearrangement links TRBV6-5 to TRBJ2-7, with TRBD2 as a possible D gene (5 bases). Per germline, CDR1 MNHEY and CDR2 SVGAGI. V lost 2 bases and J lost 3, with 8 bases in between. This CDR3 is built from 13 residues. The CDR3 loop reads CASSYERDYEQYF. The CDR3 coding sequence is TGTGCCAGCAGTTACGAACGGGACTACGAGCAGTACTTC.

This clonotype was observed many times. This sequence joins TRBV28 and TRBJ1-2, with D maybe TRBD1 (5 bases). V was clipped by 6 bases and J by 2 bases, with 19 bases between them. The germline V gene encodes CDR1 MDHEN and CDR2 SYDVKM. The CDR3 has 16 amino acids. CDR3 sequence (DNA): TGTGCCAGCAGAGCCGGGGCAAAAACCTTAAACTATGGCTACACCTTC. Translated, it gives CASRAGAKTLNYGYTF.

This clonotype was seen ten or more times. V and J are TRBV5-1 and TRBJ2-7; the D gene is possibly TRBD2 (6 bases). The CDR3 covers 14 residues. Germline CDR1 reads SGHRS; CDR2 reads YFSETQ. V was pared by 3 bases and J by 5 bases, with 15 bases between. The CDR3 reads CASSWGREDHEQYF. DNA for the CDR3: TGCGCCAGCAGCTGGGGCAGGGAGGACCACGAGCAGTACTTC. Supplemented by reference TRBV5-1 and TRBJ2-7, the full variable domain reads KAGVTQTPRYLIKTRGQQVTLSCSPISGHRSVSWYQQTPGQGLQFLFEYFSETQRNKGNFPGRFSGRQFSNSRSEMNVSTLELGDSALYLCASSWGREDHEQYFGPGTRLTVT.

In this sample, this clonotype turned up many times. This chain connects TRBV3-1 to TRBJ1-3; the D gene is possibly TRBD1 (5 bases). Looked up from germline, CDR1 is LGHDT and CDR2 is YNNKEL (reference sequence). CDR3 length equals 14 residues. V lost 8 bases to trimming and J lost 2 bases, with 13 bases between them. The CDR3 loop reads CASWDGGTGNTIYF. Here the CDR3 DNA reads TGTGCCAGCTGGGACGGAGGGACTGGAAACACCATATATTTT.

This clonotype has a count of ten or more. The genes are TRBV5-1 and TRBJ1-3, with 7 bases matching TRBD1. V was pared by 4 bases and J by 4 bases, with 5 bases of the junction left unmatched. The CDR3 has 14 amino acids. Germline V gene data show CDR1 as SGHRS and CDR2 as YFSETQ. The CDR3 bases are TGCGCCAGCAGCCCAACAGGGGCCGGAAACACCATATATTTT. It specifies CASSPTGAGNTIYF.

This clonotype was counted ten times or more. The rearrangement uses TRBV2 and TRBJ2-3; D uncertain. V lost 4 bases, J lost 2 bases, and 10 bases lay in between. Germline assignment: CDR1 SNHLY and CDR2 FYNNEI. The CDR3 runs to 14 residues. CDR3 protein: CASSGGPNTDTQYF. The CDR3 coding sequence is TGTGCCAGCAGTGGCGGCCCAAACACAGATACGCAGTATTTT.

The chain employs TRBV5-1 and TRBJ2-3, with 11 nucleotides matching TRBD1. Losses at the gene ends were 8 bases for V and 8 bases for J; bases not matched to a gene: 16. The CDR3 has 16 amino acids. Germline V lookup: CDR1 SGHRS, CDR2 YFSETQ. CDR3 region: CASSPGTGGMAVTQYF. The CDR3 DNA is TGCGCCAGTAGCCCCGGGACAGGGGGGATGGCAGTTACGCAGTATTTT.

This clonotype was observed many times. This chain joins TRBV6-6 and TRBJ2-7, with 7 bases that match TRBD1. This CDR3 contains 14 residues. Germline V gene lookup returns CDR1 MNHNY and CDR2 SVGAGI (reference sequence). J lost 6 bases, V lost 6 bases, and 11 bases had no gene match. The CDR3 DNA reads TGTGCCAGCAGCAGAGGACAGGTTGTGAGCGAGCAGTACTTC. Amino acid sequence: CASSRGQVVSEQYF.

This clonotype was seen many times. This chain links TRBV11-2 with TRBJ1-1, with D unclear. Per the germline V gene, CDR1 is SGHAT and CDR2 is FQNNGV. The CDR3 spans 14 residues. Trimming removed 1 base at V and 7 bases at J, with 13 bases between. CDR3 nucleotides: TGTGCCAGCAGCTTAGTGACTGGGCTCGGTGAAGCTTTCTTT. Translated: CASSLVTGLGEAFF.

This clonotype has at least ten counts. The chain is built from TRBV5-5 and TRBJ1-5; no reliable D call. Germline loops: CDR1 SGHKS, CDR2 YYEKEE (reference sequence). This CDR3 comprises 15 residues. V lost 0 bases, J lost 0 bases, and 7 bases lay in between. CDR3 sequence reads: CASSLGPNSNQPQHF. Written as DNA, the CDR3 is TGTGCCAGCAGCTTGGGTCCAAATAGCAATCAGCCCCAGCATTTT.

This clonotype occurred many times. This chain uses TRBV10-3 with TRBJ1-1, with 7 bases aligning to TRBD1. J lost 3 bases, V lost 6 bases, and 7 bases had no gene match. CDR1 and CDR2 (germline): ENHRY, SYGVKD. The CDR3 covers 14 residues. CDR3 nucleotide sequence: TGTGCCATCAGCACAGGGGTCGGGGACACTGAAGCTTTCTTT. It yields the protein CAISTGVGDTEAFF.

This clonotype was detected many times. This rearrangement joins TRBV28 to TRBJ2-1, with 7 bases lining up with TRBD1. The germline V gene has CDR1 MDHEN and CDR2 SYDVKM. The V segment lost 9 bases and the J segment 8 bases; nucleotides outside the gene matches: 10. The CDR3 contains 13 residues. Written as DNA, the CDR3 is TGTGCCAGTAAAAGGGGGCGTAAGGATGAGCAGTTCTTC. Translating it yields CASKRGRKDEQFF.

At least ten counts were recorded for this clonotype. The rearrangement joins TRBV5-6 to TRBJ2-7; a weak D match, TRBD2 (7 bases). Looked up from germline, CDR1 is SGHDT and CDR2 is YYEEEE. Trimming took off 7 bases at V and 3 bases at J, with 20 bases between the two ends. The CDR3 runs 15 residues. CDR3: CASHPGGGGGYEQYF. DNA for the CDR3: TGTGCCAGCCATCCTGGGGGGGGGGGCGGCTACGAGCAGTACTTC.

This clonotype was seen at least ten times. The gene calls are TRBV7-2 and TRBJ2-1, with 8 bases fitting TRBD2. After removal of 5 bases from V and 1 base from J, the junction contained 4 bases not matched to a gene. The CDR3 spans 15 residues. Germline CDR1 is SGHTA and CDR2 is FQGNSA. The chain's CDR3 is CASSMLAGSYNEQFF. The CDR3 DNA follows: TGTGCCAGCAGCATGTTAGCGGGGTCCTACAATGAGCAGTTCTTC.

This clonotype was counted at least ten times. V usage is TRBV5-1 and J usage is TRBJ2-1; possibly TRBD1 for D (5 bases). The CDR3 runs 15 residues. The ends were cut back, 0 bases at V and 7 bases at J, with 14 bases in the middle. Germline V gene lookup returns CDR1 SGHRS and CDR2 YFSETQ. The CDR3 DNA reads as TGCGCCAGCAGCTTGGCTCAGGGTATGGGGAATGAGCAGTTCTTC. It encodes CASSLAQGMGNEQFF.

This clonotype was found many times. The genes are TRBV4-2 and TRBJ2-7; 9 bases agree with TRBD2. Looked up from germline, CDR1 is LGHNA and CDR2 is YNFKEQ. V lost 0 bases, J lost 0 bases, and 3 bases stayed unmatched. This CDR3 has 16 residues. This chain's CDR3 is CASSQDSGGYSYEQYF. CDR3 nucleotides: TGTGCCAGCAGCCAAGACAGCGGGGGGTACTCCTACGAGCAGTACTTC.

At least ten counts were recorded for this clonotype. V is TRBV7-2 and J is TRBJ2-7; D ambiguous. The CDR3 extends over 14 amino acids. Between the trimmed V and J ends, which lost 1 base and 3 bases, there was a span of 10 bases. The germline CDR1 and CDR2 sequences are SGHTA and FQGNSA. CDR3 DNA sequence: TGTGCCAGCAGCTTAGTCCGGCAGGTCTACGAGCAGTACTTC. The encoded protein is CASSLVRQVYEQYF.

This clonotype came up many times. V and J are TRBV5-1 and TRBJ2-7; D is undetermined. This CDR3 has 14 amino acids. The V end lost 0 bases, the J end lost 1 base, and 8 bases lay between the germline ends. In germline, CDR1 is SGHRS, CDR2 YFSETQ. In nucleotides, the CDR3 is TGCGCCAGCAGCTTGGCCGGCAGTTCCTACGAGCAGTACTTC. Residues: CASSLAGSSYEQYF.

This clonotype was observed a handful of times. The V gene is TRBV11-2, the J gene TRBJ2-7; D uncertain. Germline V lookup: CDR1 SGHAT, CDR2 FQNNGV. V was shortened by 2 bases and J by 4 bases, with 12 bases between the two germline ends. The CDR3 is 14 residues long. CDR3 residues: CASSLTKRIYEQYF. The CDR3 DNA follows: TGTGCCAGCAGCTTAACGAAACGGATTTACGAGCAGTACTTC.

As concerns this clonotype: This may stem from a read error, because a much larger clone lies one nucleotide away. The rearrangement links TRBV5-5 to TRBJ2-2, with 7 bases lining up with TRBD1. Germline V gene sequence: CDR1 SGHKS, CDR2 YYEKEE (reference sequence). V dropped 0 bases and J dropped 5; count of bases not matched to a gene: 16. The CDR3 loop spans 19 amino acids. CDR3 bases: TGTGCCAGCAGCTTGGGGGGCTCGACAGGGAACCTTGGGACCGGGGAGCTGTTTTTT. Residues: CASSLGGSTGNLGTGELFF.

This clonotype was seen at least ten times. The chain joins TRBV5-6 to TRBJ1-2; maybe TRBD1 (5 bases). CDR1 and CDR2 from the germline V gene are SGHDT and YYEEEE. The CDR3 contains 15 residues. V shed 4 bases and J shed 4 bases, with 17 bases lying between them. The CDR3 region has the DNA TGTGCCAGCAGCCCAACGGGACGGCGGATCTATGGCTACACCTTC. Residues: CASSPTGRRIYGYTF.

This clonotype was recorded at least ten times. The chain combines TRBV7-2 with TRBJ2-6; D gene unclear. Trimming left V 2 bases short and J 0 bases short, with 11 bases between. The CDR3 extends over 17 amino acids. CDR1 and CDR2 from the germline V gene are SGHTA and FQGNSA. The CDR3 bases are TGTGCCAGCAGCTTAAAGGGTCGCAGCTCTGGGGCCAACGTCCTGACTTTC. As protein: CASSLKGRSSGANVLTF.

This clonotype was picked up many times. The rearrangement joins TRBV5-1 to TRBJ2-1, with 8 bases matching TRBD1. V shed 4 bases, J shed 8 bases, and the junction held 11 bases outside the gene matches. CDR1 and CDR2 from the germline V gene are SGHRS and YFSETQ. The CDR3 totals 15 residues. The CDR3 sequence: CASSNPQGARDEQFF. CDR3 DNA sequence: TGCGCCAGCAGCAACCCGCAGGGGGCAAGGGATGAGCAGTTCTTC.

The chain has TRBV7-9 and TRBJ2-1, with 9 bases lining up with TRBD2. CDR1 is SEHNR and CDR2 is FQNEAQ in the germline V gene (reference sequence). J was trimmed by 6 bases and V by 5 bases; bases with no gene match: 11. The CDR3 has 16 residues. This chain's CDR3 is CASSLSAGGVANEQFF. The DNA of the CDR3 is TGTGCCAGCAGCCTATCGGCGGGGGGGGTGGCCAATGAGCAGTTCTTC. The full variable domain, in which reference TRBV7-9 and TRBJ2-1 provide the parts outside the CDR3, is DTGVSQNPRHKITKRGQNVTFRCDPISEHNRLYWYRQTLGQGPEFLTYFQNEAQLEKSRLLSDRFSAERPKGSFSTLEIQRTEQGDSAMYLCASSLSAGGVANEQFFGPGTRLTVL.

This clonotype is labeled medium-sized. The J gene is TRBJ2-2, the V gene TRBV5-1; TRBD2 matches at 10 bases. Germline CDR1 reads SGHRS; CDR2 reads YFSETQ. CDR3 length: 16 amino acids. V lost 5 bases, J lost 3 bases, and 7 bases stayed unmatched. DNA for the CDR3: TGCGCCAGCAGGGACCCTAGCGGGGGTTACACCGGGGAGCTGTTTTTT. It translates to CASRDPSGGYTGELFF.

Turning to this clonotype: With a much larger clone just one base away, this may be a read error. The V and J genes are TRBV27 and TRBJ2-3; D is unresolved. This CDR3 spans 13 amino acids. Germline values: CDR1 MNHEY, CDR2 SMNVEV (reference sequence). The germline V and J ends were trimmed by 2 bases and 1 base, with 4 bases remaining between them. CDR3 bases: TGTGCCAGCAGTTTAAGATGCACAGATACGCAGTATTTT. The encoded protein is CASSLRCTDTQYF.

This clonotype has at least ten counts. V usage is TRBV2 and J usage is TRBJ2-2, with 7 bases aligning to TRBD1. CDR3 length equals 14 residues. Germline assignment: CDR1 SNHLY and CDR2 FYNNEI. V shed 7 bases, J shed 3 bases, and the junction held 5 bases outside the gene matches. CDR3 in amino acids: CASTRDSDTGELFF. The CDR3 nucleotides are TGTGCCAGCACACGGGACAGTGACACCGGGGAGCTGTTTTTT.